This passage covers 3 T cell receptor beta chains from one sample sequenced in a study of cytomegalovirus exposure and HLA in healthy donors. PCR was performed using 60 Vbeta and 13 Jbeta primers. Sequencing was performed with immunoSEQ multiplex PCR; in TCRdb, only in-frame clones are kept and a portion is missing. The sample contains approximately 120,000 clones, approximately 80% of which appear only once. Material: PBMCs. The source is a man aged 35-49 years in good health and CMV-seronegative.

This clone showed up just once. CDR3 in DNA: TGTGCCAGCAGCTGGGGGCCAGTCGGTCTCTACAATGAGCAGTTCTTC. This gives the protein CASSWGPVGLYNEQFF. J is TRBJ2-1 and V is TRBV14, with TRBD1 as a possible D gene (6 bases). The ends were cut back, 5 bases at V and 3 bases at J, with 17 bases in the middle. Germline loops: CDR1 SGHDN, CDR2 FVKESK. CDR3 length equals 16 residues.

This chain uses TRBV19 with TRBJ1-1; no clear D. The CDR3 loop spans 15 amino acids. From germline, CDR1 is LNHDA and CDR2 SQIVND (reference sequence). Deletions cut 3 bases from V and 3 bases from J, with 14 bases between. The CDR3 nucleotides are TGTGCCAGTAGTATGGCGGGAGGTGTGTACACTGAAGCTTTCTTT. It translates to CASSMAGGVYTEAFF.

This chain links TRBV29-1 with TRBJ2-1, with 8 bases aligning to TRBD2. Germline loops: CDR1 SQVTM, CDR2 ANQGSEA. The CDR3 loop spans 15 amino acids. Losses at the gene ends were 8 bases for V and 6 bases for J; bases not matched to a gene: 15. CDR3 region: CSTGGHRQVGNEQFF. The CDR3 coding sequence is TGCAGCACGGGGGGGCACAGACAGGTCGGCAATGAGCAGTTCTTC.